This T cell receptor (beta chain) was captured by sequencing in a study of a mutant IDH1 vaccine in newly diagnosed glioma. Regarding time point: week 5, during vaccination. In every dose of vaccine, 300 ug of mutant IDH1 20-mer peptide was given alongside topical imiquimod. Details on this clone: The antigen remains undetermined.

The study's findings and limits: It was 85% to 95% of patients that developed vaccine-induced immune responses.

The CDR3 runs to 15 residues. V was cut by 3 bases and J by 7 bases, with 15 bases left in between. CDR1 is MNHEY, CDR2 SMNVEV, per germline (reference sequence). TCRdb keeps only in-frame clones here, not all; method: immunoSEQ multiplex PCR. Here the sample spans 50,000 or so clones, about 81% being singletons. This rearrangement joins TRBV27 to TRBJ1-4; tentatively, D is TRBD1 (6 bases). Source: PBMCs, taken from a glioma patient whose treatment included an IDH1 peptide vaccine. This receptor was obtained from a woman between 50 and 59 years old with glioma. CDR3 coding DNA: TGTGCCAGCAGTTTTTATCCAGGGGATGGTGAAAAACTGTTTTTT. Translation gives CASSFYPGDGEKLFF.